This TCR beta chain stems from a study of T cell responses to AZD1222 COVID-19 vaccine. Clones were read by immunoSEQ multiplex PCR, and TCRdb kept only the in-frame ones, dropping some. Of about 130,000 clones in the sample, around 90% were seen once. Germline V gene data show CDR1 as MNHEY and CDR2 as SMNVEV (reference sequence). This CDR3 is 14 amino acids long. Losses at the gene ends were 6 bases for V and 7 bases for J; bases not matched to a gene: 8. The study, taken as a whole, reports: Spike-wide vaccine-associated CD4 TCRs dominated at 160-218 and 743-854.

This clone was seen once. Its target is unknown. This sequence joins TRBV27 and TRBJ1-5; 8 positions agree with TRBD1. Sequences were derived from peripheral blood, sampled 28 days after the second AZD1222 dose. The receptor's source is an adult who received the AZD1222 COVID-19 vaccine. This CDR3 reads CASRTGQGRQPQHF. As DNA, the CDR3 is TGTGCCAGCAGGACCGGACAGGGAAGACAGCCCCAGCATTTT.